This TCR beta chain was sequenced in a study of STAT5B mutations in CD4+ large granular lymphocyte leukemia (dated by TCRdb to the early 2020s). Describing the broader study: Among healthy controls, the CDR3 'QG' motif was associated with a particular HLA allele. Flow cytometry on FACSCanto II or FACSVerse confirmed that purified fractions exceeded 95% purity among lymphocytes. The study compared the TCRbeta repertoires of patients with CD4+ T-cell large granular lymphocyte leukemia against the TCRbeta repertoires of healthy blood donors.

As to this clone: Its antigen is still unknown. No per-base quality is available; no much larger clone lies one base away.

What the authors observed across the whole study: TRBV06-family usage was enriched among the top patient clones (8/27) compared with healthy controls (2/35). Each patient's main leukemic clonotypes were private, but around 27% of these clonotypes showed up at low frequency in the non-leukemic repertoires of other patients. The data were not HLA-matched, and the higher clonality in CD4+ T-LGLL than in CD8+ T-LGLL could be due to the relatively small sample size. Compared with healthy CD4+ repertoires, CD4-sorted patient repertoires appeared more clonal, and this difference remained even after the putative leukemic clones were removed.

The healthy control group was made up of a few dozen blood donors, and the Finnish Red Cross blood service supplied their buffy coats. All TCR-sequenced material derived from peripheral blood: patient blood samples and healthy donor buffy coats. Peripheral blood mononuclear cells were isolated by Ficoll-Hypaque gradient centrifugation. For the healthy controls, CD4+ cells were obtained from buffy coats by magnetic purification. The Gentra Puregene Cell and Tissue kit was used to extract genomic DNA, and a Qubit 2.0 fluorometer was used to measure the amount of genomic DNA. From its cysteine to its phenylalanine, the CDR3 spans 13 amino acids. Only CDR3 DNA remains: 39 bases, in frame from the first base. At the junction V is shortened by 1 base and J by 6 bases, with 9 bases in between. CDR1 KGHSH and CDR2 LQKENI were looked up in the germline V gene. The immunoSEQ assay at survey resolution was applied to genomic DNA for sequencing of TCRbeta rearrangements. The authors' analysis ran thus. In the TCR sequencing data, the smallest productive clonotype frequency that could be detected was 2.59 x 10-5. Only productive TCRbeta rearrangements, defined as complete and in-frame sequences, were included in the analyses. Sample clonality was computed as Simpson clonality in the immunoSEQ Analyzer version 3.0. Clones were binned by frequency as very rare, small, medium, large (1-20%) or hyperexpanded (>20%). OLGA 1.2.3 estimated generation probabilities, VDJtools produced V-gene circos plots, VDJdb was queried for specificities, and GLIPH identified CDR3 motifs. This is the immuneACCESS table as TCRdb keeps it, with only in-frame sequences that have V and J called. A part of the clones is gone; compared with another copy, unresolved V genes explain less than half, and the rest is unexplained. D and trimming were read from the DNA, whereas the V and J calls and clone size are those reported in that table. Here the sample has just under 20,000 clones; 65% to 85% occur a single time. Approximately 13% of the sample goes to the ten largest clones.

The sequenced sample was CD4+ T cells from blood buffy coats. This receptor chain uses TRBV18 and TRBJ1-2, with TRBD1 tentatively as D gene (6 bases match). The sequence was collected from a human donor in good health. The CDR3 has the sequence CASSPRAGDGYTF. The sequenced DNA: TGTGCCAGCTCACCACGGGCAGGGGATGGCTACACCTTC.